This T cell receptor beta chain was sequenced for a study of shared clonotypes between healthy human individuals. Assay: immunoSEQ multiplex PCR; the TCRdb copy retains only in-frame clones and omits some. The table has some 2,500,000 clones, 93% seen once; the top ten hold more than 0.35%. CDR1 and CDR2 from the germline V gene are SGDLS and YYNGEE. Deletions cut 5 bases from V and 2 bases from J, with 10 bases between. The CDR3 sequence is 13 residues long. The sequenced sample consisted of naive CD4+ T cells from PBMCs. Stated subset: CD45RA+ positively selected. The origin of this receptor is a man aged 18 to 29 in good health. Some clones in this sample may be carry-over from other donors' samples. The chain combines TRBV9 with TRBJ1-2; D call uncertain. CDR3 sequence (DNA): TGTGCCAGCAGAACTCAGGTAAACTATGGCTACACCTTC. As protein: CASRTQVNYGYTF.